A selection of T cell receptor beta chains follows, all from one sample in a study of blood T cell repertoires in COVID-19. Sequencing was performed with immunoSEQ multiplex PCR; in TCRdb, only in-frame clones are kept and a portion is missing. Among approximately 200,000 clones, about 80% were seen once, and the ten largest hold around 3%. Specimen: peripheral blood. The receptors come from a woman aged 25 to 39 who had recovered from COVID-19. Each CDR3 is given with its conserved first and last residue. The D gene is left open where the match is weak. Size values are once, few and many counts, or a class for expanded clones, and some rows have none.

D gene: -
V gene: TRBV10-3
J gene: TRBJ2-1
clone size: -
CDR3 protein: CAISREWEQFF
CDR3 DNA: TGTGCCATCAGCCGGGAGTGGGAGCAGTTCTTC

D gene: -
V gene: TRBV20-1
J gene: TRBJ2-3
clone size: -
CDR3 protein: CSAALGDTQYF
CDR3 DNA: TGCAGTGCTGCCCTCGGAGATACGCAGTATTTT

D gene: TRBD1
V gene: TRBV6-1
J gene: TRBJ2-7
clone size: -
CDR3 protein: CASSARTGGGYYEQYF
CDR3 DNA: TGTGCCAGCAGTGCACGGACAGGGGGCGGCTACTACGAGCAGTACTTC

D gene: -
V gene: TRBV7-3
J gene: TRBJ2-1
clone size: -
CDR3 protein: CASSSLNNEQFF
CDR3 DNA: TGTGCCAGCAGCTCCCTAAACAATGAGCAGTTCTTC

D gene: -
V gene: TRBV4-1
J gene: TRBJ2-5
clone size: -
CDR3 protein: CASSPKGFGEETQYF
CDR3 DNA: TGCGCCAGCAGTCCTAAGGGGTTTGGTGAAGAGACCCAGTACTTC

D gene: -
V gene: TRBV5-4
J gene: TRBJ1-4
clone size: once
CDR3 protein: CASSSAAGRGEKLFF
CDR3 DNA: TGTGCCAGCAGCTCTGCTGCCGGGAGAGGAGAAAAACTGTTTTTT

D gene: -
V gene: TRBV29-1
J gene: TRBJ2-5
clone size: -
CDR3 protein: CSATLQVKETQYF
CDR3 DNA: TGCAGCGCCACGCTTCAGGTTAAAGAGACCCAGTACTTC

D gene: -
V gene: TRBV9
J gene: TRBJ1-5
clone size: -
CDR3 protein: CASSSGQHNQPQHF
CDR3 DNA: TGTGCCAGCAGTTCAGGACAGCATAATCAGCCCCAGCATTTT

D gene: -
V gene: TRBV6-6
J gene: TRBJ1-1
clone size: -
CDR3 protein: CASAYQNTEAFF
CDR3 DNA: TGTGCCAGCGCCTATCAGAACACTGAAGCTTTCTTT

D gene: -
V gene: TRBV6-5
J gene: TRBJ2-5
clone size: few
CDR3 protein: CASRLTGTQETQYF
CDR3 DNA: TGTGCCAGCAGGCTCACAGGGACACAAGAGACCCAGTACTTC

D gene: -
V gene: TRBV28
J gene: TRBJ2-7
clone size: -
CDR3 protein: CASSLRGEQYF
CDR3 DNA: TGTGCCAGCAGTTTACGGGGCGAGCAGTACTTC

D gene: -
V gene: TRBV7-9
J gene: TRBJ2-3
clone size: -
CDR3 protein: CASSLAGGTTDTQYF
CDR3 DNA: TGTGCCAGCAGCTTAGCGGGAGGAACCACAGATACGCAGTATTTT

D gene: -
V gene: TRBV5-4
J gene: TRBJ2-7
clone size: -
CDR3 protein: CASSSGTNYYEQYF
CDR3 DNA: TGTGCCAGCAGCTCCGGGACAAACTACTACGAGCAGTACTTC

D gene: -
V gene: TRBV10-1
J gene: TRBJ1-1
clone size: -
CDR3 protein: CASTQQGPTRGAFF
CDR3 DNA: TGCGCCAGCACTCAGCAGGGACCAACCAGGGGAGCTTTCTTT

D gene: -
V gene: TRBV3-1/TRBV3-2
J gene: TRBJ2-7
clone size: -
CDR3 protein: CASSQQQRFYEQYF
CDR3 DNA: TGTGCCAGCAGCCAACAGCAGAGGTTCTACGAGCAGTACTTC

D gene: TRBD2
V gene: TRBV7-9
J gene: TRBJ2-7
clone size: few
CDR3 protein: CASNTGGLAGEDYEQYF
CDR3 DNA: TGTGCCAGCAACACAGGGGGACTAGCGGGAGAAGACTACGAGCAGTACTTC

D gene: -
V gene: TRBV28
J gene: TRBJ1-2
clone size: -
CDR3 protein: CASSPAGWGYTF
CDR3 DNA: TGTGCCAGCAGTCCAGCAGGGTGGGGCTACACCTTC

D gene: -
V gene: TRBV9
J gene: TRBJ1-3
clone size: -
CDR3 protein: CASSVQGSSGNTIYF
CDR3 DNA: TGTGCCAGCAGCGTGCAGGGGAGCTCTGGAAACACCATATATTTT

D gene: -
V gene: TRBV10-3
J gene: TRBJ2-7
clone size: -
CDR3 protein: CAIRTNPSYEQYF
CDR3 DNA: TGTGCCATCAGGACTAATCCATCCTACGAGCAGTACTTC

D gene: -
V gene: TRBV29-1
J gene: TRBJ1-1
clone size: -
CDR3 protein: CSAVGLSLTEAFF
CDR3 DNA: TGCAGCGCTGTGGGCCTCTCTCTGACGGAAGCTTTCTTT

D gene: TRBD2
V gene: TRBV6-2/TRBV6-3
J gene: TRBJ2-3
clone size: -
CDR3 protein: CASSFQTSGSTTDTQYF
CDR3 DNA: TGTGCCAGCAGTTTCCAGACTAGCGGGAGTACCACAGATACGCAGTATTTT

D gene: -
V gene: TRBV21-1
J gene: TRBJ2-4
clone size: -
CDR3 protein: CASSKEGFSAKNIQYF
CDR3 DNA: TGTGCCAGCAGCAAAGAGGGGTTTTCAGCCAAAAACATTCAGTACTTC

D gene: TRBD2
V gene: TRBV29-1
J gene: TRBJ2-2
clone size: once
CDR3 protein: CSVDGTTNTGELFF
CDR3 DNA: TGCAGCGTTGATGGGACTACGAACACCGGGGAGCTGTTTTTT

D gene: -
V gene: TRBV27
J gene: TRBJ1-2
clone size: -
CDR3 protein: CASSPRSLANYGYTF
CDR3 DNA: TGTGCCAGCAGTCCCAGGTCATTGGCTAACTATGGCTACACCTTC

D gene: -
V gene: TRBV5-1
J gene: TRBJ2-5
clone size: -
CDR3 protein: CASSVRETQYF
CDR3 DNA: TGCGCCAGCAGCGTCAGGGAGACCCAGTACTTC

D gene: -
V gene: TRBV30
J gene: TRBJ1-1
clone size: -
CDR3 protein: CAWSGGLRGTEAFF
CDR3 DNA: TGTGCCTGGAGTGGGGGACTCCGGGGGACTGAAGCTTTCTTT

D gene: TRBD1
V gene: TRBV5-1
J gene: TRBJ1-2
clone size: -
CDR3 protein: CASSLVSGTGINYGYTF
CDR3 DNA: TGCGCCAGCAGCTTGGTTTCCGGGACAGGCATTAACTATGGCTACACCTTC

D gene: -
V gene: TRBV24-1
J gene: TRBJ2-2
clone size: -
CDR3 protein: CATSDLGTKNTGELFF
CDR3 DNA: TGTGCCACCAGTGATTTGGGGACAAAGAACACCGGGGAGCTGTTTTTT

D gene: -
V gene: TRBV6-5
J gene: TRBJ2-2
clone size: -
CDR3 protein: CASSYRTSGTGELFF
CDR3 DNA: TGTGCCAGCAGTTATAGGACGAGCGGAACCGGGGAGCTGTTTTTT

D gene: -
V gene: TRBV9
J gene: TRBJ2-1
clone size: once
CDR3 protein: CASSELDGFEQFF
CDR3 DNA: TGTGCCAGCAGCGAACTAGATGGGTTTGAGCAGTTCTTC

D gene: -
V gene: TRBV30
J gene: TRBJ1-5
clone size: few
CDR3 protein: CAWSGEGPQHF
CDR3 DNA: TGTGCCTGGAGTGGGGAGGGGCCCCAGCATTTT

D gene: TRBD2
V gene: TRBV19
J gene: TRBJ2-5
clone size: -
CDR3 protein: CATMGLAGVETQYF
CDR3 DNA: TGTGCCACCATGGGACTAGCGGGAGTAGAGACCCAGTACTTC

D gene: -
V gene: TRBV3-1/TRBV3-2
J gene: TRBJ2-3
clone size: once
CDR3 protein: CASSPASWDTQYF
CDR3 DNA: TGTGCCAGCAGCCCCGCTAGCTGGGATACGCAGTATTTT

D gene: TRBD1
V gene: TRBV4-1
J gene: TRBJ2-2
clone size: -
CDR3 protein: CASSQAGQADTGELFF
CDR3 DNA: TGCGCCAGCAGCCAAGCCGGACAGGCTGACACCGGGGAGCTGTTTTTT

D gene: TRBD2
V gene: TRBV30
J gene: TRBJ2-7
clone size: -
CDR3 protein: CAWSPLAGEQYF
CDR3 DNA: TGTGCCTGGAGCCCACTAGCGGGCGAGCAGTACTTC

D gene: -
V gene: TRBV6-5
J gene: TRBJ2-7
clone size: -
CDR3 protein: CASSYLGAYEQYF
CDR3 DNA: TGTGCCAGCAGTTACTTAGGGGCCTACGAGCAGTACTTC

D gene: -
V gene: TRBV27
J gene: TRBJ2-7
clone size: once
CDR3 protein: CASSPRISYEQYF
CDR3 DNA: TGTGCCAGCAGTCCGCGGATCTCCTACGAGCAGTACTTC

D gene: -
V gene: TRBV7-2
J gene: TRBJ2-5
clone size: once
CDR3 protein: CASSLVLGSRETQYF
CDR3 DNA: TGTGCCAGCAGCTTAGTCTTGGGCAGCCGAGAGACCCAGTACTTC

D gene: -
V gene: TRBV18
J gene: TRBJ1-5
clone size: once
CDR3 protein: CASSPRAGANQPQHF
CDR3 DNA: TGTGCCAGCTCCCCCAGGGCAGGTGCCAATCAGCCCCAGCATTTT

D gene: -
V gene: TRBV3-1/TRBV3-2
J gene: TRBJ2-7
clone size: -
CDR3 protein: CASSPRGVATYEQYF
CDR3 DNA: TGTGCCAGCAGCCCCCGCGGCGTAGCCACCTACGAGCAGTACTTC

D gene: -
V gene: TRBV6-5
J gene: TRBJ1-6
clone size: -
CDR3 protein: CASSYEGGNSPLHF
CDR3 DNA: TGTGCCAGCAGTTACGAGGGAGGGAATTCACCCCTCCACTTT